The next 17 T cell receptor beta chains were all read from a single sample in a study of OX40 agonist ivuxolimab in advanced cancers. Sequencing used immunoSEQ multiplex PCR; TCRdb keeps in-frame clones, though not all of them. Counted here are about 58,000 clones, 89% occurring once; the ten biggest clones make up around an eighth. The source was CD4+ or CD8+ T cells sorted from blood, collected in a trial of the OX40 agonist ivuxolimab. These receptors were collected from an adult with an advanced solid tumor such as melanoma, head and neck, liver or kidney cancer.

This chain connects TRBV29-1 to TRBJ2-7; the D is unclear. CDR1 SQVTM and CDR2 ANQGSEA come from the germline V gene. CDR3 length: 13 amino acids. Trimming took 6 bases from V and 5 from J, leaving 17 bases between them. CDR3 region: CSVYSGKGNEQYF. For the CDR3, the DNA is TGCAGCGTCTACTCAGGAAAAGGTAACGAGCAGTACTTC.

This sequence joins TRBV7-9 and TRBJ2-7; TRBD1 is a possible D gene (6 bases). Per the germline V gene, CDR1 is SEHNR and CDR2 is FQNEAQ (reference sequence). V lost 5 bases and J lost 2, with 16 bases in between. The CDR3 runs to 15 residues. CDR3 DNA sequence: TGTGCCAGCAGCCCAGGGGTAGCTGGTACCTACGAGCAGTACTTC. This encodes CASSPGVAGTYEQYF.

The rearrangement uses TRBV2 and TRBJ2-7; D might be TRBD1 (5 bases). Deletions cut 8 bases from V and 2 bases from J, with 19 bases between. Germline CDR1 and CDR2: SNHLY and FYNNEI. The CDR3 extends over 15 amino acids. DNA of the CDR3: TGTGCCAGCTTAGAAACCGGACACCTCCCCTACGAGCAGTACTTC. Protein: CASLETGHLPYEQYF.

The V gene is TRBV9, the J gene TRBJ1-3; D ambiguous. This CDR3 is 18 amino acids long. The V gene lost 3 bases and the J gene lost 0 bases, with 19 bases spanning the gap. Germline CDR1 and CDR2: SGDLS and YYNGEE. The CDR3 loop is CASSEELHRTDSGNTIYF. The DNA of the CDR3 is TGTGCCAGCAGCGAAGAGCTACATAGAACAGACTCTGGAAACACCATATATTTT.

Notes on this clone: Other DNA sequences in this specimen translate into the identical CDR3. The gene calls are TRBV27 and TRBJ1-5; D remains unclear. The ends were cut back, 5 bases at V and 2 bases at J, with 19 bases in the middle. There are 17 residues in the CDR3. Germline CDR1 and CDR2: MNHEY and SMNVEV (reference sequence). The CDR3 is CASSETPRRVGNQPQHF. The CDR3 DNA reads TGTGCCAGCAGTGAGACCCCCCGGAGGGTCGGCAATCAGCCCCAGCATTTT.

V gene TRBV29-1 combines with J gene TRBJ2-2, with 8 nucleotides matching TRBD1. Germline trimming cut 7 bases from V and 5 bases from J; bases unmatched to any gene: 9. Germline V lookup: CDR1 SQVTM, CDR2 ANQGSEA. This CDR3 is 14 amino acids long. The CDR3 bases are TGCAGCGCTCTAGGACAGGGTCCTACCGGGGAGCTGTTTTTT. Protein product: CSALGQGPTGELFF.

CDR3 bases: TGTGCCAGCAGTTTACTCCTAGCGGGGACCTACGAGCAGTACTTC. It codes for CASSLLLAGTYEQYF. This chain links TRBV28 with TRBJ2-7; TRBD2 matches at 9 bases. Germline V gives CDR1 MDHEN, CDR2 SYDVKM. The CDR3 runs 15 residues. V trimming: 2 bases; J trimming: 2 bases; junction bases outside the gene matches: 4.

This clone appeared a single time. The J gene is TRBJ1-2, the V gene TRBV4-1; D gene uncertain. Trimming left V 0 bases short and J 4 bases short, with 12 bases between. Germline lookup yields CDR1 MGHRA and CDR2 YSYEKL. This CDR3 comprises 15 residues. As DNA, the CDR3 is TGCGCCAGCAGCCAAGATCGGAAGGGCGGCTATGGCTACACCTTC. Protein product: CASSQDRKGGYGYTF.

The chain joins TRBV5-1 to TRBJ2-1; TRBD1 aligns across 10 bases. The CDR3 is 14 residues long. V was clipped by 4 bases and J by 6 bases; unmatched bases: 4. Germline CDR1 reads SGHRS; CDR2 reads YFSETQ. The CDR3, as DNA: TGCGCCAGCAGCCCCGGGACAGGGGTCAATGAGCAGTTCTTC. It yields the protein CASSPGTGVNEQFF. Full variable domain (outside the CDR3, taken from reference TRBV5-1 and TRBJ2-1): KAGVTQTPRYLIKTRGQQVTLSCSPISGHRSVSWYQQTPGQGLQFLFEYFSETQRNKGNFPGRFSGRQFSNSRSEMNVSTLELGDSALYLCASSPGTGVNEQFFGPGTRLTVL.

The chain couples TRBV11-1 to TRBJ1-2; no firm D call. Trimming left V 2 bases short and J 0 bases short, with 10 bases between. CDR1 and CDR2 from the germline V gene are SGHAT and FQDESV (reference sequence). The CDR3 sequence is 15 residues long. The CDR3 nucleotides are TGTGCCAGCAGCTTATCAGGACCCGCTAACTATGGCTACACCTTC. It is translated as CASSLSGPANYGYTF.

CDR3 amino acids: CASSLSGQGNRQPQHF. For the CDR3, the DNA is TGTGCCAGCAGTTTATCGGGGCAGGGGAATAGGCAGCCCCAGCATTTT. The chain uses TRBV27 and TRBJ1-5, with a tentative D call TRBD1 (6 bases). This CDR3 has 16 residues. The ends were cut back, 0 bases at V and 7 bases at J, with 16 bases in the middle. Germline V CDR1 and CDR2: MNHEY, SMNVEV (reference sequence).

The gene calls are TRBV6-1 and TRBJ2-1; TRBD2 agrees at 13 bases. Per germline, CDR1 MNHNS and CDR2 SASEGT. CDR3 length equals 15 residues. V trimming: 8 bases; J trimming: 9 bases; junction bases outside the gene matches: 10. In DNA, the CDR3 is TGTGCCAGCTCACCCGGACTAGCGGGAGACGGTGAGCAGTTCTTC. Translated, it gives CASSPGLAGDGEQFF.

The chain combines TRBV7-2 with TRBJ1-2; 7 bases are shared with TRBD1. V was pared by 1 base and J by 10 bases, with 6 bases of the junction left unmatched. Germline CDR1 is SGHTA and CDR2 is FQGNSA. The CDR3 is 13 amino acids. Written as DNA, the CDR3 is TGTGCCAGCAGCTTAGACAGGGGAGTCCCCTACACCTTC. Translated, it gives CASSLDRGVPYTF.

This CDR3 reads CSVYPSRTERTSTYNEQFF. The CDR3 DNA reads as TGCAGCGTCTACCCTTCTAGGACAGAAAGGACTAGCACCTACAATGAGCAGTTCTTC. The rearrangement uses TRBV29-1 and TRBJ2-1; TRBD2 matches at 8 bases. Per the germline V gene, CDR1 is SQVTM and CDR2 is ANQGSEA. This CDR3 comprises 19 residues. V gave up 6 bases and J gave up 2 bases; unmatched junction bases: 21.

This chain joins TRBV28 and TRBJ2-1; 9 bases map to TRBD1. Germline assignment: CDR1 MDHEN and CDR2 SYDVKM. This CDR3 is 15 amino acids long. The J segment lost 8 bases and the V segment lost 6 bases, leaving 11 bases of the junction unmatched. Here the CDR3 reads CASSPGDREIDEQFF. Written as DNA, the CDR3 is TGTGCCAGCAGCCCGGGGGACAGGGAGATTGATGAGCAGTTCTTC.

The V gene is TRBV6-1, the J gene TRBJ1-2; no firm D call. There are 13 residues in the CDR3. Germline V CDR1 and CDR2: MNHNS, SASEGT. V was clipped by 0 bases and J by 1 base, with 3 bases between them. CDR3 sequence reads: CASSEALNYGYTF. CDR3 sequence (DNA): TGTGCCAGCAGTGAAGCGCTTAACTATGGCTACACCTTC.

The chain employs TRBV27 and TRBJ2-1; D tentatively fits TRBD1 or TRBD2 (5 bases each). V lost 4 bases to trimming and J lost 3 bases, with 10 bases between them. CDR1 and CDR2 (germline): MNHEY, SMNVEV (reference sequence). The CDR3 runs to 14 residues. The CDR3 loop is CASSWGSVYNEQFF. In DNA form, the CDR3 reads TGTGCCAGCAGTTGGGGGTCAGTCTACAATGAGCAGTTCTTC.